Here is one T cell receptor beta chain with its context. This entry comes from a study of blood T cell repertoires in COVID-19. Profiled with immunoSEQ multiplex PCR; TCRdb holds only in-frame clones, not every one. The table includes 90,000 to 110,000 clones, around 80% detected once. Trimming cost V 3 bases and J 2 bases, with 8 bases left between them. Germline-derived CDR1 and CDR2 are SGHTA and FQGNSA. The CDR3 is 14 amino acids. This receptor was taken from a human donor in a cohort sampled during active or convalescent COVID-19. V usage is TRBV7-2 and J usage is TRBJ1-3, with D possibly being TRBD1 (6 bases). The specimen sequenced was peripheral blood. CDR3 DNA: TGTGCCAGCAGCTTGGGGGGGCCTGGAAACACCATATATTTT. Amino acid sequence: CASSLGGPGNTIYF.